What follows is one T cell receptor (beta chain) and its context. Its specificity is unknown. This sample is drawn from a study of shared clonotypes between healthy human individuals. Study at large: Per donor, three plates held CD4 naive cells, three held CD4 memory, two held CD8 naive and one held CD8 memory. Findings and limits, study-wide: Sampling used blood alone; tissue repertoires probably differ. Estimated richness values were generally larger in naive subsets than in memory subsets.

Repertoires were generated with immunoSEQ multiplex PCR, while TCRdb's copy carries only in-frame clones and drops some. Among some 1.1 million clones, 70% to 80% were seen once, and the ten largest hold approximately 0.95%. Splitting the CD4+ cells yielded a CD45RA+ naive subset and a CD45RA-negative memory subset. The germline CDR1 and CDR2 sequences are SGHTA and FQGNSA. The CDR3 extends over 11 amino acids. The J segment lost 6 bases and the V segment lost 6 bases, leaving 1 base of the junction unmatched. The rearrangement links TRBV7-2 to TRBJ2-7, with 8 positions matching TRBD2. The sample taken for sequencing was memory CD4+ T cells from PBMCs. Stated subset: CD45RA-negative fraction. The source of this sequence is a man between 18 and 29 years old in good health. Some clones in this sample may be carry-over from other donors' samples. CDR3 bases: TGTGCCAGCAGAAGCGGGAGCGAGCAGTACTTC. It yields the protein CASRSGSEQYF.